A selection of T cell receptor beta chains follows, all from one sample in a study of T-cell memory formation after mild COVID-19. TCRdb itself ran the 5' RACE reads through MiXCR, one entry per CDR3 protein. This sample yields under 200,000 distinct CDR3 sequences, of which 31% are seen a single time; about 12% belongs to the top ten. Specimen: PBMCs or a T cell subset sorted from them (not recorded which). These receptors all stem from an adult woman who had mild COVID-19 (a few samples of this study predate the infection). Cell type and time point are not known. Both conserved end residues are part of each CDR3. A D gene is named only where the DNA matches it firmly. Clone size is given for some rows only: seen once, a few or many times, or a class if the clone is expanded.

j_call: TRBJ1-2
v_call: TRBV6-2/TRBV6-3
d_call: TRBD1
clone_size: few
cdr3_nt: TGTGCCAGCAGTTACTCGTCGGGACAGGGGGTTTATGGCTACACCTTC
cdr3_aa: CASSYSSGQGVYGYTF

j_call: TRBJ2-1
v_call: TRBV14
d_call: TRBD2
clone_size: few
cdr3_nt: TGTGCCAGCAGCCAAGTCGCTAGCGGGAACCTCAATGAGCAGTTCTTC
cdr3_aa: CASSQVASGNLNEQFF

j_call: TRBJ2-1
v_call: TRBV19
d_call: TRBD2
clone_size: few
cdr3_nt: TGTGCCAGTAGTATAGGGACTAGCGGGAGGCTCGATGAGCAGTTCTTC
cdr3_aa: CASSIGTSGRLDEQFF

j_call: TRBJ2-5
v_call: TRBV20-1
d_call: TRBD2
clone_size: NA
cdr3_nt: TGCAGTGCTAGAGATCCCCAGCGGGGCCCCCAAGAGACCCAGTACTTC
cdr3_aa: CSARDPQRGPQETQYF

j_call: TRBJ2-7
v_call: TRBV6-5
d_call: NA
clone_size: NA
cdr3_nt: TGTGCCAGCAGTTACAATGGCCAGGGAACCTACGAGCAGTACTTC
cdr3_aa: CASSYNGQGTYEQYF

j_call: TRBJ1-5
v_call: TRBV20-1
d_call: NA
clone_size: NA
cdr3_nt: TGCAGTGCTAGAGGGGTTGATAATCAGCCCCAGCATTTT
cdr3_aa: CSARGVDNQPQHF

j_call: TRBJ2-3
v_call: TRBV7-2
d_call: TRBD2
clone_size: few
cdr3_nt: TGTGCCAGCAGCCAAGCGGGGACTAGCGAAATCCGGGGCACAGATACGCAGTATTTT
cdr3_aa: CASSQAGTSEIRGTDTQYF

j_call: TRBJ2-2
v_call: TRBV11-1
d_call: NA
clone_size: NA
cdr3_nt: TGTGCCAGCAGCCTCCGGACAGACTACACCGGGGAGCTGTTTTTT
cdr3_aa: CASSLRTDYTGELFF

j_call: TRBJ2-3
v_call: TRBV15
d_call: TRBD2
clone_size: few
cdr3_nt: TGTGCCACCAGCAGAGCGGGGGGGAGGACAGATACGCAGTATTTT
cdr3_aa: CATSRAGGRTDTQYF

j_call: TRBJ1-2
v_call: TRBV5-1
d_call: TRBD1
clone_size: NA
cdr3_nt: TGCGCCAGCAGCCGGGGACAGGGGCCCTATGGCTACACCTTC
cdr3_aa: CASSRGQGPYGYTF

j_call: TRBJ2-7
v_call: TRBV28
d_call: NA
clone_size: few
cdr3_nt: TGTGCCAGCAGTTCCTTGACAGTAACCTACGAGCAGTACTTC
cdr3_aa: CASSSLTVTYEQYF

j_call: TRBJ2-7
v_call: TRBV3-1
d_call: TRBD1
clone_size: NA
cdr3_nt: TGTGCCAGCAGCCCTTTGGGGACAGGGGGGTACGAGCAGTACTTC
cdr3_aa: CASSPLGTGGYEQYF

j_call: TRBJ2-1
v_call: TRBV7-8
d_call: TRBD2
clone_size: many
cdr3_nt: TGTGCCAGCAGCTTATTCCGCGGGAGGGTTACCGATGAGCAGTTCTTC
cdr3_aa: CASSLFRGRVTDEQFF

j_call: TRBJ1-5
v_call: TRBV29-1
d_call: TRBD1
clone_size: NA
cdr3_nt: TGCAGCGTTGGGGACAGGGTTTCGCAGCCCCAGCATTTT
cdr3_aa: CSVGDRVSQPQHF

j_call: TRBJ1-1
v_call: TRBV7-9
d_call: NA
clone_size: NA
cdr3_nt: TGTGCCAGCAGCTTAGGCGAGGGAAGGAACGCGGGCACTGAAGCTTTCTTT
cdr3_aa: CASSLGEGRNAGTEAFF

j_call: TRBJ2-2
v_call: TRBV4-1
d_call: TRBD2
clone_size: few
cdr3_nt: TGCGCCAGCAGCCAAGATAGAAGCGGGGGGTCCACCGGGGAGCTGTTTTTT
cdr3_aa: CASSQDRSGGSTGELFF

j_call: TRBJ1-1
v_call: TRBV6-5
d_call: NA
clone_size: few
cdr3_nt: TGTGCCAGCAGTTACTTTTTAGACACTGAAGCTTTCTTT
cdr3_aa: CASSYFLDTEAFF

j_call: TRBJ1-1
v_call: TRBV4-1
d_call: TRBD1
clone_size: NA
cdr3_nt: TGCGCCAGCAGCCAAGAAGCGCCAGGGGGCACTGAAGCTTTCTTT
cdr3_aa: CASSQEAPGGTEAFF

j_call: TRBJ2-3
v_call: TRBV18
d_call: NA
clone_size: NA
cdr3_nt: TGTGCCAGCTCACCAAGGGCTACTACAGATACGCAGTATTTT
cdr3_aa: CASSPRATTDTQYF

j_call: TRBJ2-1
v_call: TRBV4-3
d_call: TRBD1
clone_size: NA
cdr3_nt: TGCGCCAGCAGCCAAGGGACAGGGGAGCAGTTCTTC
cdr3_aa: CASSQGTGEQFF

j_call: TRBJ1-1
v_call: TRBV4-2
d_call: NA
clone_size: few
cdr3_nt: TGTGCCAGCAGCCAAGACAGAGTGAACACTGAAGCTTTCTTT
cdr3_aa: CASSQDRVNTEAFF

j_call: TRBJ2-3
v_call: TRBV2
d_call: NA
clone_size: few
cdr3_nt: TGTGCCAGCAGTGAAACAGGACCACCTCAAGATACGCAGTATTTT
cdr3_aa: CASSETGPPQDTQYF